The subject of this entry is one T cell receptor (beta chain). What it recognizes is unknown. Assay used: immunoSEQ multiplex PCR; TCRdb lists only in-frame clones, some missing. In the table there are about 89,000 clones, approximately 89% of which are singletons. CDR1 and CDR2 (germline): MDHEN, SYDVKM. The junction had 13 bases not matched to a gene; V was cut back by 7 bases and J by 6 bases. The CDR3 extends over 15 amino acids. CD4+ T cells were isolated untouched, 95% to 98% pure. This entry belongs to a study of T cell repertoires and HLA-DP antigens. The rearrangement uses TRBV28 and TRBJ1-2; 8 nucleotides agree with TRBD1. The sequenced material came from CD4+ T cells from PBMCs. This clonotype originated in a man aged 50 to 59 in good health and CMV-seronegative. CDR3 DNA sequence: TGTGCCAGCACCGTGGCAGGGGGCAGTTCTCATGGCTACACCTTC. Its translation is CASTVAGGSSHGYTF.